A single sample gave rise to the 29 T cell receptor beta chains below, sequenced in a study of naive and memory T cell subsets. Two oligonucleotides, mixed equimolar, formed the beta constant-region primer covering TRBC1 and TRBC2. TCRdb re-analysed the UMI-ligation and nested PCR reads in MiXCR, keeping a single row per CDR3 protein. This sample has 81,000 or so distinct CDR3 sequences, with 6% to 7.5% found just once. The sample was central memory CD4+ T cells from blood. Receptors originate from a human donor in good health.

V and J are TRBV12-3 or TRBV12-4 and TRBJ1-1, with D perhaps TRBD1 (6 bases). The CDR3 consists of 15 residues. V was trimmed by 6 bases and J by 2 bases, leaving 16 bases between them. The CDR3 is CASREQGGRNTEAFF. The CDR3 bases are TGTGCCAGCAGGGAACAGGGAGGAAGAAACACTGAAGCTTTCTTT.

The chain has TRBV5-4 and TRBJ2-3, with 9 bases identical to TRBD2. CDR1 SGHNT and CDR2 YYREEE come from the germline V gene (reference sequence). V was pared by 0 bases and J by 8 bases, with 7 bases of the junction left unmatched. The CDR3 runs to 15 residues. This CDR3 is CASSLGLAAQGTQYF. In nucleotides, the CDR3 is TGTGCCAGCAGCTTGGGACTAGCGGCACAGGGTACGCAGTATTTT.

This clonotype was detected a few times. In DNA form, the CDR3 reads TGTGCCAGCAGTTACCCGGCGGAGCAGTACTTC. Translating gives CASSYPAEQYF. This chain joins TRBV6-2 or TRBV6-3 and TRBJ2-7; D not resolved. The CDR3 consists of 11 residues. The V end was cut by 2 bases, the J end by 7 bases, with 6 bases between. Germline CDR1 MNHEY, CDR2 SVGEGT.

This clonotype has more than one count but fewer than ten. The chain is built from TRBV20-1 and TRBJ1-6; D unresolved. CDR1 and CDR2 (germline): DFQATT, SNEGSKA (reference sequence). This CDR3 is built from 13 residues. V was trimmed by 4 bases and J by 10 bases, leaving 14 bases between them. In DNA, the CDR3 is TGCAGTGCTATCCTGGAGGTTGGGTCACCCCTCCACTTT. Protein product: CSAILEVGSPLHF.

The rearrangement uses TRBV29-1 and TRBJ2-1, with no clear D. Trimming removed 6 bases at V and 12 bases at J, with 21 bases between. The length of the CDR3 is 13 residues. Germline CDR1 and CDR2: SQVTM and ANQGSEA. The DNA of the CDR3 is TGCAGCGTCGTCCGCGTTCTGGGTCAACCGCAGTTCTTC. Translating gives CSVVRVLGQPQFF.

The chain is built from TRBV6-2 or TRBV6-3 and TRBJ2-3; 7 nucleotides line up with TRBD1. The ends lost 8 bases at V and 3 bases at J; junction bases unmatched: 2. The CDR3 spans 12 residues. Germline V gene data show CDR1 as MNHEY and CDR2 as SVGEGT. CDR3 DNA: TGTGCCAGCGGGGACAGAACAGATACGCAGTATTTT. Its protein is CASGDRTDTQYF.

V usage is TRBV7-2 and J usage is TRBJ2-3, with 8 bases identical to TRBD2. V gave up 1 base and J gave up 5 bases; unmatched junction bases: 11. CDR1 is SGHTA, CDR2 FQGNSA, per germline. CDR3 size: 17 residues. CDR3 in amino acids: CASSLGVQSGGRDTQYF. CDR3 bases: TGTGCCAGCAGCTTAGGAGTCCAGAGCGGGGGCCGAGATACGCAGTATTTT.

This clonotype has a count of ten or more. This chain links TRBV6-2 or TRBV6-3 with TRBJ1-5, with a weak D call TRBD1 (5 bases). Germline CDR1 reads MNHEY; CDR2 reads SVGEGT. V was pared by 6 bases and J by 3 bases, with 12 bases between. This CDR3 contains 14 residues. The CDR3: CASRKTVLNQPQHF. The CDR3 DNA reads as TGTGCCAGCAGGAAGACAGTGCTCAATCAGCCCCAGCATTTT.

This clonotype showed up just a few times. V usage is TRBV6-1 and J usage is TRBJ2-1; D is unresolved. The CDR3 covers 12 residues. CDR1 MNHNS and CDR2 SASEGT come from the germline V gene. V was trimmed by 4 bases and J by 10 bases, leaving 11 bases between them. The CDR3 region is CASSGYPREQFF. The CDR3, as DNA: TGTGCCAGCAGTGGTTATCCCCGGGAGCAGTTCTTC.

This clonotype was counted only a few times. The chain is built from TRBV7-9 and TRBJ1-3; tentative D call: TRBD1 (5 bases). Germline CDR1 reads SEHNR; CDR2 reads FQNEAQ (reference sequence). This CDR3 comprises 15 residues. Trimming removed 4 bases at V and 2 bases at J, with 12 bases between. The CDR3 DNA reads as TGTGCCAGCAGCTGGGACTTAGGAACTGGAAACACCATATATTTT. Translation gives CASSWDLGTGNTIYF.

This clonotype showed up just a few times. The chain has TRBV29-1 and TRBJ2-7, with 12 bases fitting TRBD2. Germline values: CDR1 SQVTM, CDR2 ANQGSEA. The CDR3 loop spans 13 amino acids. J was trimmed by 7 bases and V by 3 bases; bases with no gene match: 4. The CDR3 here is CSVDSSGRGEQYF. CDR3 nucleotide sequence: TGCAGCGTTGACTCTAGCGGGAGGGGGGAGCAGTACTTC.

A single count supports this clonotype. One base away lies a much larger clone, so this may be a sequencing read error. This chain connects TRBV3-1 to TRBJ2-4; no reliable D call. The germline V gene encodes CDR1 LGHDT and CDR2 YNNKEL (reference sequence). There are 13 residues in the CDR3. Trimming left V 9 bases short and J 2 bases short, with 11 bases between. CDR3 in amino acids: CARAWRTKNIQYF. DNA for the CDR3: TGTGCCAGAGCCTGGCGAACCAAAAACATTCAGTACTTC.

Ten or more counts support this clonotype. The chain combines TRBV24-1 with TRBJ2-7; TRBD2 matches at 10 bases. The trim removed 6 bases at V and 9 bases at J, leaving 7 bases unmatched. The V gene's germline CDR1 is KGHDR and CDR2 SFDVKD. The CDR3 spans 13 residues. CDR3 sequence: CATSPSGGTTQYF. The CDR3 bases are TGTGCCACCAGTCCTAGCGGGGGAACGACGCAGTACTTC.

The table lists this clonotype with many counts. The V gene is TRBV20-1, the J gene TRBJ2-1; tentative D call: TRBD1 (7 bases). This CDR3 contains 14 residues. CDR1 and CDR2 (germline): DFQATT, SNEGSKA (reference sequence). The V end was cut by 3 bases, the J end by 6 bases, with 15 bases between. CDR3 DNA sequence: TGCAGTGCTAGCGGCAGGGGGGTTGGCAATGAGCAGTTCTTC. Translating gives CSASGRGVGNEQFF.

This clonotype was seen repeatedly, ten times or more. The rearrangement joins TRBV20-1 to TRBJ2-2; tentative D call: TRBD2 (5 bases). Germline V CDR1 and CDR2: DFQATT, SNEGSKA (reference sequence). V lost 7 bases and J lost 6, with 15 bases in between. The CDR3 has 13 residues. CDR3: CSGRAFVAGELFF. The CDR3 coding sequence is TGCAGTGGGCGGGCCTTTGTTGCCGGGGAGCTGTTTTTT.

V and J are TRBV15 and TRBJ2-3; no definite D call. V shed 2 bases and J shed 6 bases, with 9 bases lying between them. The germline V gene has CDR1 LNHNV and CDR2 YYDKDF (reference sequence). The length of the CDR3 is 13 residues. CDR3: CATSRTSPDTQYF. For the CDR3, the DNA is TGTGCCACCAGCAGAACCTCCCCGGATACGCAGTATTTT. Variable domain in full (rest from reference TRBV15 and TRBJ2-3): DAMVIQNPRYQVTQFGKPVTLSCSQTLNHNVMYWYQQKSSQAPKLLFHYYDKDFNNEADTPDNFQSRRPNTSFCFLDIRSPGLGDTAMYLCATSRTSPDTQYFGPGTRLTVL.

This clonotype was counted ten times or more. The chain uses TRBV19 and TRBJ2-1, with a tentative D call TRBD2 (6 bases). Trimming stripped 3 bases from V and 8 bases from J, with 23 bases between. Germline loops: CDR1 LNHDA, CDR2 SQIVND (reference sequence). The CDR3 is 17 residues long. The CDR3 DNA reads as TGTGCCAGTAGTATTCCCCCGGGGGACGCCTTTTTGTATGAGCAGTTCTTC. Translated: CASSIPPGDAFLYEQFF.

This clonotype showed up many times. This chain joins TRBV7-9 and TRBJ2-5; D is uncertain. V was trimmed by 5 bases and J by 9 bases, leaving 16 bases between them. The length of the CDR3 is 13 residues. Germline lookup yields CDR1 SEHNR and CDR2 FQNEAQ (reference sequence). CDR3 residues: CASSRGPTRAQYF. CDR3 in DNA: TGTGCCAGCAGCCGCGGACCCACTCGGGCCCAGTACTTC.

A few counts support this clonotype. The chain uses TRBV3-1 and TRBJ2-1; 7 bases match TRBD2. Looked up from germline, CDR1 is LGHDT and CDR2 is YNNKEL (reference sequence). The CDR3 covers 11 residues. The J segment lost 10 bases and the V segment lost 4 bases, leaving 1 base of the junction unmatched. Here the CDR3 reads CASSLLAEQFF. As DNA, the CDR3 is TGTGCCAGCAGCCTACTAGCGGAGCAGTTCTTC.

In its sample, this clonotype was seen a few times. The rearrangement uses TRBV2 and TRBJ2-1; D perhaps matches TRBD2 (5 bases). Germline V gene data show CDR1 as SNHLY and CDR2 as FYNNEI. The V end was cut by 3 bases, the J end by 4 bases, with 13 bases between. The CDR3 loop spans 15 amino acids. The CDR3 DNA sequence: TGTGCCAGCAGTGATACCGGAGGACGGTACAATGAGCAGTTCTTC. Translating it yields CASSDTGGRYNEQFF. Combining the CDR3 with reference TRBV2 and TRBJ2-1 gives the whole variable domain EPEVTQTPSHQVTQMGQEVILRCVPISNHLYFYWYRQILGQKVEFLVSFYNNEISEKSEIFDDQFSVERPDGSNFTLKIRSTKLEDSAMYFCASSDTGGRYNEQFFGPGTRLTVL.

The CDR3 nucleotides are TGTGCCAGCAGCTCCAGGAGAGACGATACGCAGTATTTT. The encoded protein is CASSSRRDDTQYF. The V and J genes are TRBV5-5 and TRBJ2-3; D remains ambiguous. Trimming shortened V by 3 bases and J by 6 bases, and 11 bases separated the two germline ends. CDR3 length: 13 residues. CDR1 is SGHKS, CDR2 YYEKEE, per germline (reference sequence).

The chain is built from TRBV6-6 and TRBJ2-3; 9 bases map to TRBD2. Germline V lookup: CDR1 MNHNY, CDR2 SVGAGI (reference sequence). CDR3 length: 20 residues. The V gene end was trimmed by 6 bases and the J gene end by 1 base; junction bases not matched to a gene: 20. The CDR3 reads CASRPTSGRKTPPGTDTQYF. The CDR3, as DNA: TGTGCCAGCAGGCCCACTAGCGGGCGCAAAACGCCCCCTGGCACAGATACGCAGTATTTT.

There are a few counts of this clonotype. The V call is TRBV2, the J call TRBJ2-5; D possibly corresponds to TRBD1 (6 bases). V lost 6 bases and J lost 4, with 6 bases in between. The length of the CDR3 is 11 residues. Per the germline V gene, CDR1 is SNHLY and CDR2 is FYNNEI. The CDR3 DNA is TGTGCCAGCAGGGGGGCAGAGACCCAGTACTTC. It yields the protein CASRGAETQYF.

This clonotype was detected many times. The rearrangement uses TRBV29-1 and TRBJ1-2; D gene unclear. The V gene's germline CDR1 is SQVTM and CDR2 ANQGSEA. The CDR3 sequence is 12 residues long. Trimming shortened V by 1 base and J by 8 bases, and 11 bases separated the two germline ends. The CDR3 region is CSVEGWAGGYTF. The CDR3 region has the DNA TGCAGCGTTGAAGGTTGGGCGGGGGGCTACACCTTC.

This clonotype showed up many times. The chain carries TRBV2 and TRBJ1-2; D gene unclear. The CDR3 is made up of 12 amino acids. The ends were cut back, 6 bases at V and 6 bases at J, with 11 bases in the middle. Per the germline V gene, CDR1 is SNHLY and CDR2 is FYNNEI. The CDR3 loop reads CASRKDADGYTF. The CDR3 DNA is TGTGCCAGCAGGAAGGACGCCGATGGCTACACCTTC.

Many counts were recorded for this clonotype. This chain joins TRBV20-1 and TRBJ1-3; D is unresolved. This CDR3 is built from 14 residues. V was trimmed by 0 bases and J by 1 base, leaving 7 bases between them. The germline V gene has CDR1 DFQATT and CDR2 SNEGSKA (reference sequence). In DNA form, the CDR3 reads TGCAGTGCTAGAGAGCTGGGGTCTGGAAACACCATATATTTT. Amino acids: CSARELGSGNTIYF.

The genes are TRBV12-3 or TRBV12-4 and TRBJ2-7; the D is unclear. The CDR3 extends over 13 amino acids. V was clipped by 3 bases and J by 7 bases, with 13 bases between them. The CDR3 DNA reads TGTGCCAGCAGTTTGGTGGGCAGTCGAGAGCAGTACTTC. It codes for CASSLVGSREQYF.

This clonotype was observed many times. The V call is TRBV4-3, the J call TRBJ2-3; TRBD1 or TRBD2 may be the D gene (7 bases each). CDR3 size: 14 residues. The V gene lost 4 bases and the J gene lost 3 bases, with 11 bases spanning the gap. From germline, CDR1 is LGHNA and CDR2 YSLEER. Here the CDR3 reads CASSRQGLTDTQYF. DNA of the CDR3: TGCGCCAGCAGCCGACAGGGACTAACAGATACGCAGTATTTT.

This clonotype was counted ten times or more. The J gene is TRBJ2-7, the V gene TRBV10-3, with 8 bases identical to TRBD1. The CDR3 consists of 12 residues. Germline loops: CDR1 ENHRY, CDR2 SYGVKD. V lost 10 bases to trimming and J lost 3 bases; unmatched junction nucleotides: 5. The CDR3 region is CATTGTGYEQYF. In DNA form, the CDR3 reads TGTGCCACAACCGGGACAGGCTACGAGCAGTACTTC.